These 9 T cell receptor beta chains share one sample of origin, sequenced in a study of T-cell memory formation after mild COVID-19. TCRdb re-analysed the 5' RACE reads in MiXCR, keeping a single row per CDR3 protein. The top ten hold approximately 23% of the sample, which has a few hundred thousand distinct CDR3 sequences, less than 9.5% seen once. Sequences were obtained from PBMCs or a T cell subset sorted from them (not recorded which). Receptors originate from a young man who had mild COVID-19 (a few samples of this study predate the infection). Cell type and time point are not known.

The rearrangement uses TRBV18 and TRBJ1-4; TRBD1 matches 7 bases. CDR3 length equals 17 residues. Trimming removed 4 bases from V and 0 bases from J; junction bases left unmatched: 8. Germline V CDR1 and CDR2: KGHSH, LQKENI. The CDR3 coding sequence is TGTGCCAGCTCACTCAGTCCAGGGGGTTCAACTAATGAAAAACTGTTTTTT. This sequence encodes CASSLSPGGSTNEKLFF. The whole variable domain, filled in from reference TRBV18 and TRBJ1-4, reads NAGVMQNPRHLVRRRGQEARLRCSPMKGHSHVYWYRQLPEEGLKFMVYLQKENIIDESGMPKERFSAEFPKEGPSILRIQQVVRGDSAAYFCASSLSPGGSTNEKLFFGSGTQLSVL.

This chain connects TRBV27 to TRBJ2-3; D not certain. The CDR3 covers 13 residues. Germline V gene lookup returns CDR1 MNHEY and CDR2 SMNVEV (reference sequence). V was clipped by 5 bases and J by 0 bases, with 6 bases between them. CDR3 in DNA: TGTGCCAGCAGTCCACATAGCACAGATACGCAGTATTTT. Its protein is CASSPHSTDTQYF.

The gene calls are TRBV10-3 and TRBJ1-5; D unclear. V lost 5 bases to trimming and J lost 3 bases, with 5 bases between them. The CDR3 totals 12 residues. Germline-derived CDR1 and CDR2 are ENHRY and SYGVKD. DNA for the CDR3: TGTGCCATCAGTCCGAACAATCAGCCCCAGCATTTT. This encodes CAISPNNQPQHF.

J is TRBJ2-5 and V is TRBV12-3 or TRBV12-4; no definite D call. Trimming took 3 bases from V and 3 from J, leaving 8 bases between them. The CDR3 covers 13 residues. The DNA of the CDR3 is TGTGCCAGCAGTTTGAACTATGAAGAGACCCAGTACTTC. The encoded protein is CASSLNYEETQYF.

The chain carries TRBV5-5 and TRBJ2-2, with TRBD2 matching 10 bases. CDR3 length equals 15 residues. CDR1 and CDR2 from the germline V gene are SGHKS and YYEKEE (reference sequence). The ends lost 3 bases at V and 4 bases at J; junction bases unmatched: 3. In DNA, the CDR3 is TGTGCCAGCAGCTCCCTAGCGGGGGCCACCGGGGAGCTGTTTTTT. The encoded protein is CASSSLAGATGELFF.

This clonotype was detected many times. The chain employs TRBV15 and TRBJ2-7, with 7 bases matching TRBD1. Germline V CDR1 and CDR2: LNHNV, YYDKDF (reference sequence). Losses at the gene ends were 1 base for V and 5 bases for J; bases not matched to a gene: 5. The CDR3 totals 14 residues. CDR3 region: CATSRGGTADEQYF. In nucleotides, the CDR3 is TGTGCCACCAGCAGAGGGGGGACAGCGGACGAGCAGTACTTC. Combining the CDR3 with reference TRBV15 and TRBJ2-7 gives the whole variable domain DAMVIQNPRYQVTQFGKPVTLSCSQTLNHNVMYWYQQKSSQAPKLLFHYYDKDFNNEADTPDNFQSRRPNTSFCFLDIRSPGLGDTAMYLCATSRGGTADEQYFGPGTRLTVT.

This clonotype was counted between two and nine times. The chain carries TRBV27 and TRBJ2-2, with D hard to call. From germline, CDR1 is MNHEY and CDR2 SMNVEV (reference sequence). The CDR3 sequence is 15 residues long. V dropped 3 bases and J dropped 2 bases, with 10 bases sitting between them. CDR3 sequence reads: CASSFGQVNTGELFF. The CDR3, as DNA: TGTGCCAGCAGTTTTGGTCAGGTCAACACCGGGGAGCTGTTTTTT.

This clonotype was picked up a small number of times. The chain uses TRBV5-1 and TRBJ2-7; 7 bases fit TRBD1. The CDR3 has 13 amino acids. The germline gives CDR1 SGHRS, CDR2 YFSETQ. V lost 4 bases, J lost 6 bases, and 7 bases stayed unmatched. For the CDR3, the DNA is TGCGCCAGCAGCCCCGGGACAGAAGGCGAGCAGTACGTC. Its protein is CASSPGTEGEQYV.

This clonotype was seen a few times. CDR3 DNA: TGCGCCAGCGGCCCTGGAGCAGATACGCAGTATTTT. Its protein product is CASGPGADTQYF. The V gene is TRBV10-1, the J gene TRBJ2-3; D is unclear. The germline V gene encodes CDR1 WNHNN and CDR2 SYGVQD (reference sequence). The CDR3 loop spans 12 amino acids. Trimming stripped 8 bases from V and 4 bases from J, with 10 bases between.